Shown below are 32 T cell receptor beta chains from a single sample sequenced in a study of chemoradiotherapy in HPV16-positive cancers. This table comes from immunoSEQ multiplex PCR, and its TCRdb copy is limited to in-frame clones, with some not included. Found here are about 12,000 clones, less than 80% of them singletons; the top ten hold more than 6.5%. Sample collection was performed from a patient who underwent chemoradiotherapy. All receptors derive from a human donor with HPV-associated anogenital cancer.

The genes are TRBV11-2 and TRBJ1-4, with D perhaps matching TRBD1 (5 bases). Trimming pared 5 bases from V and 0 bases from J, leaving 19 bases between. Germline assignment: CDR1 SGHAT and CDR2 FQNNGV. The CDR3 contains 18 residues. The CDR3 protein is CASSKRPGRPPTNEKLFF. Here the CDR3 DNA reads TGTGCCAGCAGCAAGAGACCGGGACGGCCACCAACTAATGAAAAACTGTTTTTT.

The chain employs TRBV7-2 and TRBJ1-2; 9 nucleotides match TRBD1. V lost 5 bases to trimming and J lost 1 base; unmatched junction nucleotides: 14. The CDR3 is 18 amino acids. Germline V lookup: CDR1 SGHTA, CDR2 FQGNSA. CDR3 sequence: CASSGRGTGGEDNYGYTF. CDR3 sequence (DNA): TGTGCCAGCAGCGGGCGGGGAACAGGGGGCGAGGATAACTATGGCTACACCTTC.

The chain recombines TRBV19 with TRBJ2-1; D is possibly TRBD1 (6 bases). The length of the CDR3 is 16 residues. V lost 1 base and J 0 bases, leaving 10 bases between the germline ends. Germline lookup yields CDR1 LNHDA and CDR2 SQIVND (reference sequence). As DNA, the CDR3 is TGTGCCAGTAGTATAGGGGGGCAGAGCTCCTACAATGAGCAGTTCTTC. It translates to CASSIGGQSSYNEQFF.

V usage is TRBV7-2 and J usage is TRBJ2-2, with TRBD2 matching over 13 bases. Germline V CDR1 and CDR2: SGHTA, FQGNSA. The CDR3 totals 17 residues. With 4 bases clipped from V and 4 bases from J, the junction kept 6 bases outside the gene matches. In DNA, the CDR3 is TGTGCCAGCAGCTCCGGACTAGCGGGAGTGATCACCGGGGAGCTGTTTTTT. Translating gives CASSSGLAGVITGELFF. Using reference TRBV7-2 and TRBJ2-2 for the parts outside the CDR3, the full variable domain is GAGVSQSPSNKVTEKGKDVELRCDPISGHTALYWYRQSLGQGLEFLIYFQGNSAPDKSGLPSDRFSAERTGGSVSTLTIQRTQQEDSAVYLCASSSGLAGVITGELFFGEGSRLTVL.

This clone occurred a few times. This sequence joins TRBV2 and TRBJ2-3; TRBD2 might be the D (5 bases). The germline gives CDR1 SNHLY, CDR2 FYNNEI. The CDR3 has 15 amino acids. Trimming cost V 5 bases and J 0 bases, with 12 bases left between them. This chain's CDR3 is CASSTGISSTDTQYF. The CDR3 coding sequence is TGTGCCAGCAGTACCGGGATCTCTAGCACAGATACGCAGTATTTT.

The rearrangement uses TRBV5-1 and TRBJ2-2, with D perhaps given as TRBD1 or TRBD2 (5 bases each). CDR3 length: 16 amino acids. Germline CDR1 reads SGHRS; CDR2 reads YFSETQ. V lost 4 bases and J 2 bases, leaving 15 bases between the germline ends. CDR3 nucleotide sequence: TGCGCCAGCAGCCCGAGCGGACAAACCAACACCGGGGAGCTGTTTTTT. Its translation is CASSPSGQTNTGELFF.

The chain links TRBV7-8 to TRBJ1-1; D possibly corresponds to TRBD1 (6 bases). V lost 9 bases to trimming and J lost 0 bases, with 26 bases between them. Germline V gene lookup returns CDR1 SGHVS and CDR2 FQNEAQ. The length of the CDR3 is 18 residues. In DNA form, the CDR3 reads TGTGCCAGAAGACTTATCAAGGACGACAGGACTTTGAACACTGAAGCTTTCTTT. Residues: CARRLIKDDRTLNTEAFF.

The chain is built from TRBV14 and TRBJ2-1, with D uncertain. This CDR3 spans 13 amino acids. The germline V gene encodes CDR1 SGHDN and CDR2 FVKESK. V was cut by 7 bases and J by 8 bases, with 15 bases left in between. Here the CDR3 reads CASNILPFDEQFF. Here the CDR3 DNA reads TGTGCCAGCAATATCCTACCTTTTGATGAGCAGTTCTTC.

The chain combines TRBV28 with TRBJ2-3; D is perhaps TRBD2 (7 bases). CDR1 and CDR2 from the germline V gene are MDHEN and SYDVKM. V dropped 6 bases and J dropped 10 bases, with 23 bases sitting between them. This CDR3 region has 15 residues. The CDR3 bases are TGTGCCAGCAGCACCACCCGAGGGGGGGGTGTGTCGCAGTATTTT. Its translation: CASSTTRGGGVSQYF.

Only a few counts were recorded for this clone. The V call is TRBV14, the J call TRBJ1-2; D possibly corresponds to TRBD1 (6 bases). The CDR3 is made up of 14 amino acids. Trimming removed 1 base from V and 4 bases from J, with 10 bases in between. Germline assignment: CDR1 SGHDN and CDR2 FVKESK. CDR3 nucleotides: TGTGCCAGCAGCCAAGGGGGGACAACCTATGGCTACACCTTC. Protein: CASSQGGTTYGYTF.

This clone came up a few times. The V and J genes are TRBV15 and TRBJ1-5; D gene unclear. The CDR3 is made up of 15 amino acids. V was trimmed by 2 bases and J by 6 bases, leaving 14 bases between them. From germline, CDR1 is LNHNV and CDR2 YYDKDF (reference sequence). This CDR3 reads CATSRIDTGVQPQHF. CDR3 nucleotide sequence: TGTGCCACCAGCAGAATCGACACCGGGGTTCAGCCCCAGCATTTT.

This clone was observed a handful of times. J is TRBJ1-3 and V is TRBV30; no definite D call. The CDR3 consists of 13 residues. In germline, CDR1 is GTSNPN, CDR2 SVGIG (reference sequence). V lost 2 bases and J 2 bases, leaving 7 bases between the germline ends. The CDR3 DNA is TGTGCCTGGAGTCGTATAGCTGGAAACACCATATATTTT. Its protein is CAWSRIAGNTIYF.

J is TRBJ2-3 and V is TRBV5-1; TRBD1 matches 9 bases. V dropped 0 bases and J dropped 5; count of bases not matched to a gene: 4. The CDR3 consists of 15 residues. Germline-derived CDR1 and CDR2 are SGHRS and YFSETQ. CDR3 protein: CASSLVPGQGDTQYF. CDR3 DNA sequence: TGCGCCAGCAGCTTGGTCCCGGGACAGGGAGATACGCAGTATTTT.

The chain has TRBV7-9 and TRBJ2-1; 14 nucleotides align to TRBD2. The germline gives CDR1 SEHNR, CDR2 FQNEAQ (reference sequence). This CDR3 is 16 amino acids long. V lost 5 bases to trimming and J lost 6 bases; unmatched junction nucleotides: 6. Here the CDR3 reads CASSRRGLAGANEQFF. The CDR3 DNA is TGTGCCAGCAGCCGACGGGGACTAGCGGGAGCCAATGAGCAGTTCTTC.

The chain employs TRBV19 and TRBJ2-2; the D is unclear. The ends were cut back, 0 bases at V and 0 bases at J, with 2 bases in the middle. The CDR3 extends over 14 amino acids. Germline CDR1 LNHDA, CDR2 SQIVND (reference sequence). The DNA of the CDR3 is TGTGCCAGTAGTATAGACACGAACACCGGGGAGCTGTTTTTT. Its protein product is CASSIDTNTGELFF.

The V gene is TRBV29-1, the J gene TRBJ2-1, with 9 bases aligning to TRBD1. The CDR3 is 12 residues long. Germline assignment: CDR1 SQVTM and CDR2 ANQGSEA. V lost 4 bases, J lost 9 bases, and 4 bases stayed unmatched. CDR3 sequence reads: CSVVGQGIEQFF. In nucleotides, the CDR3 is TGCAGCGTTGTTGGACAGGGGATTGAGCAGTTCTTC.

This chain joins TRBV18 and TRBJ2-2; 14 positions match TRBD2. Germline lookup yields CDR1 KGHSH and CDR2 LQKENI. V lost 3 bases and J lost 4; bases outside the gene matches: 4. This CDR3 region has 17 residues. CDR3 sequence (DNA): TGTGCCAGCTCACCGCAGGGACTAGCGGGAGTCACCGGGGAGCTGTTTTTT. It yields the protein CASSPQGLAGVTGELFF. The full variable domain, completed using reference TRBV18 and TRBJ2-2, is NAGVMQNPRHLVRRRGQEARLRCSPMKGHSHVYWYRQLPEEGLKFMVYLQKENIIDESGMPKERFSAEFPKEGPSILRIQQVVRGDSAAYFCASSPQGLAGVTGELFFGEGSRLTVL.

The chain couples TRBV27 to TRBJ2-3; 7 nucleotides agree with TRBD2. CDR1 is MNHEY and CDR2 is SMNVEV in the germline V gene (reference sequence). There are 16 residues in the CDR3. J gave up 4 bases and V 4 bases, and 11 bases lay outside the gene matches. The CDR3 here is CASSYQAGRVPDTQYF. In DNA form, the CDR3 reads TGTGCCAGCAGTTACCAAGCGGGGAGGGTACCAGATACGCAGTATTTT.

This clone was picked up a small number of times. A junction end diverges from the germline sequence, so it may reflect a read error. The genes are TRBV30 and TRBJ2-7; D might be TRBD1 or TRBD2, each matching 7 bases. In germline, CDR1 is GTSNPN, CDR2 SVGIG (reference sequence). The CDR3 sequence is 11 residues long. The CDR3 coding sequence is TGTGCCTGGAGTGTAGCGGGACAGAGGAACTTC. Encoded protein: CAWSVAGQRNF. Filled out from reference TRBV30 and TRBJ2-7, the complete variable domain reads SQTIHQWPATLVQPVGSPLSLECTVEGTSNPNLYWYRQAAGRGLQLLFYSVGIGQISSEVPQNLSASRPQDRQFILSSKKLLLSDSGFYLCAWSVAGQRNFGPGTRLTVT.

The chain is built from TRBV28 and TRBJ2-5; maybe TRBD1 (5 bases). V was cut by 6 bases and J by 0 bases, with 17 bases left in between. From germline, CDR1 is MDHEN and CDR2 SYDVKM. The length of the CDR3 is 16 residues. The CDR3 sequence is CASRPIAGWDQETQYF. The CDR3 nucleotides are TGTGCCAGCAGACCCATTGCAGGGTGGGACCAAGAGACCCAGTACTTC.

This chain connects TRBV18 to TRBJ1-1, with no clear D. The CDR3 loop spans 16 amino acids. Germline V lookup: CDR1 KGHSH, CDR2 LQKENI. V was cut by 4 bases and J by 0 bases, with 15 bases left in between. CDR3 sequence: CASSQSGRTLNTEAFF. The CDR3 DNA follows: TGTGCCAGCTCACAGTCTGGGCGGACCCTGAACACTGAAGCTTTCTTT.

This clone was seen more than once but under ten times. The gene calls are TRBV11-2 and TRBJ1-1; tentative D call: TRBD1 (6 bases). CDR3 length equals 14 residues. Trimming took 5 bases from V and 10 from J, leaving 20 bases between them. Germline V gene lookup returns CDR1 SGHAT and CDR2 FQNNGV. CDR3 amino acids: CASSGRDVGGGAFF. DNA of the CDR3: TGTGCCAGCAGCGGCAGGGACGTAGGGGGGGGAGCTTTCTTT.

The V call is TRBV28, the J call TRBJ1-5; no clear D. CDR3 length equals 15 residues. V lost 3 bases, J lost 2 bases, and 11 bases lay in between. The germline V gene encodes CDR1 MDHEN and CDR2 SYDVKM. Here the CDR3 reads CASSFTTAGNQPQHF. Here the CDR3 DNA reads TGTGCCAGCAGTTTTACAACGGCTGGCAATCAGCCCCAGCATTTT. The entire variable domain, with the rest obtained from reference TRBV28 and TRBJ1-5, is as follows: DVKVTQSSRYLVKRTGEKVFLECVQDMDHENMFWYRQDPGLGLRLIYFSYDVKMKEKGDIPEGYSVSREKKERFSLILESASTNQTSMYLCASSFTTAGNQPQHFGDGTRLSIL.

This clone was seen a single time. This chain uses TRBV30 with TRBJ1-5; unclear D gene. This CDR3 region has 13 residues. Germline V lookup: CDR1 GTSNPN, CDR2 SVGIG (reference sequence). The V end was cut by 2 bases, the J end by 6 bases, with 11 bases between. The CDR3 DNA reads as TGTGCCTGGAGTCGGGGTCTCGGTCAGCCCCAGCATTTT. It specifies CAWSRGLGQPQHF.

The V and J genes are TRBV19 and TRBJ2-3, with D possibly matching TRBD1 (5 bases). Germline CDR1 LNHDA, CDR2 SQIVND (reference sequence). Trimming removed 6 bases at V and 0 bases at J, with 10 bases between. There are 14 residues in the CDR3. CDR3 sequence reads: CASSTDSSTDTQYF. The CDR3 nucleotides are TGTGCCAGTAGCACTGACAGTAGCACAGATACGCAGTATTTT.

The rearrangement joins TRBV6-5 to TRBJ1-1; no reliable D call. V gave up 0 bases and J gave up 6 bases, with 11 bases separating them. This CDR3 is built from 14 residues. Germline V lookup: CDR1 MNHEY, CDR2 SVGAGI. The chain's CDR3 is CASSYSKRMSEAFF. DNA for the CDR3: TGTGCCAGCAGTTACTCGAAAAGGATGTCTGAAGCTTTCTTT.

This clone showed up just a few times. The chain couples TRBV6-1 to TRBJ1-4; D gene unclear. V was clipped by 0 bases and J by 2 bases, with 4 bases between them. The germline gives CDR1 MNHNS, CDR2 SASEGT. The CDR3 contains 14 residues. CDR3 bases: TGTGCCAGCAGTGAAGCAGGGACTAATGAAAAACTGTTTTTT. It translates to CASSEAGTNEKLFF.

This rearrangement joins TRBV4-3 to TRBJ1-3; D remains ambiguous. Germline CDR1 LGHNA, CDR2 YSLEER. The CDR3 loop spans 16 amino acids. The germline V and J ends were trimmed by 1 base and 4 bases, with 14 bases remaining between them. The CDR3 protein is CASSQGVGEVGNTIYF. DNA for the CDR3: TGCGCCAGCAGCCAAGGGGTCGGGGAGGTAGGAAACACCATATATTTT.

This chain links TRBV4-2 with TRBJ2-5; TRBD2 aligns across 7 bases. The J call is uncertain, as TRBJ2-7 better fits the DNA end. The germline V gene has CDR1 LGHNA and CDR2 YNFKEQ. The CDR3 extends over 12 amino acids. DNA of the CDR3: TGTGCCAGCGGGCCTAGCGGCTACGAGCAGTACTTC. As protein: CASGPSGYEQYF.

The rearrangement uses TRBV4-2 and TRBJ2-3; either TRBD1 or TRBD2 may supply D (5 bases each). The CDR3 runs to 16 residues. Trimming shortened V by 1 base and J by 5 bases, and 16 bases separated the two germline ends. CDR1 is LGHNA and CDR2 is YNFKEQ in the germline V gene. In DNA, the CDR3 is TGTGCCAGCAGCCAAGGACGAGGGGCCGAGCTAGATACGCAGTATTTT. This encodes CASSQGRGAELDTQYF.

This rearrangement joins TRBV6-5 to TRBJ2-7; tentatively, D is TRBD1 (7 bases). V lost 5 bases and J lost 4, with 12 bases in between. This CDR3 has 13 residues. Germline V gene data show CDR1 as MNHEY and CDR2 as SVGAGI. The CDR3: CASSKTGRYEQYF. CDR3 sequence (DNA): TGTGCCAGCAGTAAGACAGGGAGGTACGAGCAGTACTTC.

This chain links TRBV21-1 with TRBJ1-5; the table's D call TRBD1 went unverified against the DNA. TRBV21-1 is a pseudogene. The CDR3 spans 22 residues. In DNA, the CDR3 is TGTGCCACTAAAGGGGGACCTAAAAAGGTTTACAGGGGTAGGGAGCGCAATCAGCCCCAGCATTTT. This codes for CATKGGPKKVYRGRERNQPQHF.